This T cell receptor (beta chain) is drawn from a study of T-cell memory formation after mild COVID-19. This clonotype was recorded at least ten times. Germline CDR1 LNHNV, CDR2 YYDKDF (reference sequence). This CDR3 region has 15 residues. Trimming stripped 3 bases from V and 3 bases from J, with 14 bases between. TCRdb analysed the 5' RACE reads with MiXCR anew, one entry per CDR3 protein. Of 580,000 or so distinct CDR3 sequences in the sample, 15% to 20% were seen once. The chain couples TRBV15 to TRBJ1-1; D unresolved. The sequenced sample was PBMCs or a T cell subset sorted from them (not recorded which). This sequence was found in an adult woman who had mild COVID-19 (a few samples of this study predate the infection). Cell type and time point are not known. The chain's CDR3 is CATSRRDGFYTEAFF. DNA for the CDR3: TGTGCCACCAGCAGGCGAGACGGGTTCTACACTGAAGCTTTCTTT.